This T cell receptor beta chain came from a study of control samples from healthy donors and cancer patients. The repertoire was sequenced with immunoSEQ multiplex PCR; TCRdb's copy has only in-frame clones and lacks some. The sample has fewer than 500,000 clones, 90% seen once; the top ten hold over 5.5%. The origin of this receptor is a man aged 40-49 years with head and neck cancer. Input material: PBMCs.

CDR3 coding DNA: TGTGCCAGCAGTTCTAGCGGGAGTTTCCTCTACGAGCAGTACTTC. Its translation: CASSSSGSFLYEQYF. The chain has TRBV6-2 or TRBV6-3 and TRBJ2-7; 10 bases are a match to TRBD2. The CDR3 is made up of 15 amino acids. V lost 4 bases, J lost 3 bases, and 6 bases stayed unmatched. Germline V lookup: CDR1 MNHEY, CDR2 SVGEGT.